The 27 T cell receptor beta chains in this list originate from one sample, sequenced in a study of post-analysis software for immune sequencing data. Prepared libraries of TCR beta cDNA carried unique molecular identifiers. TCRdb used MiXCR to reprocess the PCR reads, holding one entry per CDR3 protein. The sample lists some 240,000 distinct CDR3 sequences, 35% to 40% occurring once. Regarding the study as a whole: With TRBV5-6, TRBV5-1 and TRBV20-1 included, about 5 TRBV segments were more frequent in patients than in controls.

No antigens are known for them. Sequencing input: blood. The receptor source for this set is a girl aged 10 to 17 with multiple sclerosis.

This clonotype has only a few counts. The rearrangement links TRBV19 to TRBJ1-6; D is ambiguous. V lost 5 bases, J lost 5 bases, and 7 bases lay in between. The germline V gene encodes CDR1 LNHDA and CDR2 SQIVND (reference sequence). This CDR3 spans 13 amino acids. CDR3 region: CASSATDNSPLHF. The DNA of the CDR3 is TGTGCCAGTAGTGCCACAGATAATTCACCCCTCCACTTT. Full variable domain (outside the CDR3, taken from reference TRBV19 and TRBJ1-6): DGGITQSPKYLFRKEGQNVTLSCEQNLNHDAMYWYRQDPGQGLRLIYYSQIVNDFQKGDIAEGYSVSREKKESFPLTVTSAQKNPTAFYLCASSATDNSPLHFGNGTRLTVT.

The sample holds a few counts of this clonotype. The gene calls are TRBV20-1 and TRBJ2-3, with TRBD2 matching over 7 bases. CDR1 DFQATT and CDR2 SNEGSKA come from the germline V gene (reference sequence). The CDR3 loop spans 15 amino acids. The V and J ends lost 5 bases and 3 bases, in that order; junction bases with no gene match: 11. Written as DNA, the CDR3 is TGCAGTGCTGTTAATCGCGGGAGCGGGACAGATACGCAGTATTTT. It yields the protein CSAVNRGSGTDTQYF.

This clonotype showed up many times. This chain links TRBV6-5 with TRBJ2-6; 7 bases fit TRBD1. With 4 bases clipped from V and 3 bases from J, the junction kept 15 bases outside the gene matches. Germline CDR1 MNHEY, CDR2 SVGAGI. The length of the CDR3 is 19 residues. The CDR3 sequence: CASSFSGTALTGGANVLTF. CDR3 nucleotides: TGTGCCAGCAGTTTCTCCGGGACAGCCCTAACGGGTGGGGCCAACGTCCTGACTTTC.

As concerns this clonotype: With a much larger clone just one base away, this may be a read error. The chain employs TRBV2 and TRBJ2-3; D possibly corresponds to TRBD1 (6 bases). From germline, CDR1 is SNHLY and CDR2 FYNNEI. CDR3 size: 14 residues. The CDR3 here is CTDEPRGRTDTQYF. Here the CDR3 DNA reads TGTACAGACGAACCCAGGGGACGCACAGATACGCAGTATTTT.

This clonotype was picked up many times. The chain carries TRBV29-1 and TRBJ2-5, with TRBD1 identical over 9 bases. In germline, CDR1 is SQVTM, CDR2 ANQGSEA. This CDR3 comprises 16 residues. V lost 3 bases to trimming and J lost 7 bases; unmatched junction nucleotides: 15. CDR3 amino acids: CSVEGGPGTGLATQYF. The CDR3 DNA sequence: TGCAGCGTTGAGGGGGGGCCCGGGACAGGGCTAGCGACCCAGTACTTC.

Notes on this clonotype: A single base separates this from a much larger clone, so it may be a read error. The chain employs TRBV20-1 and TRBJ2-5, with TRBD2 as a possible D gene (6 bases). V was shortened by 1 base and J by 11 bases, with 26 bases between the two germline ends. The CDR3 is 16 residues long. Germline V gives CDR1 DFQATT, CDR2 SNEGSKA (reference sequence). The CDR3 reads CSARVRGGGHYNEQYF. The CDR3 nucleotides read TGCAGTGCTAGAGTCCGGGGAGGCGGCCACTACAATGAGCAGTACTTC.

Many counts were recorded for this clonotype. The V call is TRBV20-1, the J call TRBJ2-5, with a possible D match to TRBD1 (6 bases). V lost 3 bases to trimming and J lost 1 base, with 12 bases between them. The CDR3 runs to 14 residues. CDR1 DFQATT and CDR2 SNEGSKA come from the germline V gene (reference sequence). The CDR3 region is CSASPGQTQETQYF. The CDR3 nucleotides read TGCAGTGCTAGTCCGGGACAAACCCAAGAGACCCAGTACTTC.

The chain links TRBV27 to TRBJ2-2; 16 bases match TRBD2. Germline V gene data show CDR1 as MNHEY and CDR2 as SMNVEV (reference sequence). The V segment lost 5 bases and the J segment 3 bases; nucleotides outside the gene matches: 3. CDR3 size: 17 residues. CDR3 protein: CASSGTSGRGYTGELFF. The CDR3 bases are TGTGCCAGCAGTGGGACTAGCGGGAGGGGTTACACCGGGGAGCTGTTTTTT.

The chain uses TRBV30 and TRBJ1-1, with D hard to call. Trimming left V 0 bases short and J 3 bases short, with 5 bases between. CDR3 length equals 12 residues. In germline, CDR1 is GTSNPN, CDR2 SVGIG (reference sequence). CDR3 bases: TGTGCCTGGAGTGTGAGCCACACTGAAGCTTTCTTT. Protein sequence: CAWSVSHTEAFF.

This clonotype has more than one count but fewer than ten. V gene TRBV5-1 combines with J gene TRBJ2-3; 7 bases line up with TRBD1. The CDR3 length is 15 residues. Per the germline V gene, CDR1 is SGHRS and CDR2 is YFSETQ. V was pared by 4 bases and J by 2 bases, with 7 bases of the junction left unmatched. The CDR3, as DNA: TGCGCCAGCAGCCCCCCGGGACAGTCCACAGATACGCAGTATTTT. Translated: CASSPPGQSTDTQYF.

This clonotype was found a few times. The chain employs TRBV5-1 and TRBJ2-1, with D uncertain. There are 13 residues in the CDR3. Between the trimmed V and J ends, which lost 0 bases and 7 bases, there was a span of 8 bases. From germline, CDR1 is SGHRS and CDR2 YFSETQ. CDR3 region: CASSLATKNEQFF. DNA of the CDR3: TGCGCCAGCAGCTTGGCGACCAAGAATGAGCAGTTCTTC.

With regard to this clonotype: A much bigger clone sits one base away, suggesting this may be a read error. V usage is TRBV7-8 and J usage is TRBJ2-3; no clear D. CDR1 and CDR2 from the germline V gene are SGHVS and FQNEAQ. This CDR3 is built from 16 residues. Deletions cut 0 bases from V and 1 base from J, with 11 bases between. As DNA, the CDR3 is TGTGCCAGCAGCTTAGCGAGGCATGCTGGCACAGATACGCAGTATTTT. This codes for CASSLARHAGTDTQYF.

This clonotype showed up many times. This sequence joins TRBV10-3 and TRBJ1-3; possible D gene TRBD1, 5 bases. V lost 3 bases and J 0 bases, leaving 15 bases between the germline ends. The CDR3 is 17 amino acids. Germline CDR1 and CDR2: ENHRY and SYGVKD. Here the CDR3 DNA reads TGTGCCATCAGTGACTCGGGACGGCCCAGCTCTGGAAACACCATATATTTT. This gives the protein CAISDSGRPSSGNTIYF.

This clonotype was detected ten times or more. This chain joins TRBV25-1 and TRBJ1-2; D unresolved. V dropped 3 bases and J dropped 4 bases, with 9 bases sitting between them. This CDR3 comprises 13 residues. Germline CDR1 reads MGHDK; CDR2 reads SYGVNS. The CDR3 region is CASSDRASYGYTF. In nucleotides, the CDR3 is TGTGCCAGCAGTGATAGGGCTAGCTATGGCTACACCTTC.

This chain links TRBV18 with TRBJ2-5, with 7 bases matching TRBD1. Losses at the gene ends were 1 base for V and 4 bases for J; bases not matched to a gene: 6. Germline CDR1 KGHSH, CDR2 LQKENI. This CDR3 contains 15 residues. The chain's CDR3 is CASSPQGAEVETQYF. In DNA form, the CDR3 reads TGTGCCAGCTCACCACAGGGGGCGGAGGTAGAGACCCAGTACTTC.

As concerns this clonotype: This may arise from a read error, as a much more abundant clone is one base away. The chain joins TRBV5-4 to TRBJ2-5; tentatively, D is TRBD2 (5 bases). The CDR3 consists of 16 residues. Germline V lookup: CDR1 SGHNT, CDR2 YYREEE (reference sequence). V dropped 2 bases and J dropped 3 bases, with 17 bases sitting between them. CDR3 sequence (DNA): TGTGCCAGCAGCTTCACGGGAAGGTGGGGAAAAGAGACCCAGTACTTC. It yields the protein CASSFTGRWGKETQYF.

This clonotype was seen many times. CDR3 in DNA: TGTGCCAGCACAAATGGGGATACGCAGTATTTT. This translates into CASTNGDTQYF. The V gene is TRBV27, the J gene TRBJ2-3; D unresolved. The CDR3 spans 11 residues. Deletions cut 7 bases from V and 6 bases from J, with 8 bases between. Germline V gene sequence: CDR1 MNHEY, CDR2 SMNVEV (reference sequence).

V usage is TRBV12-3 or TRBV12-4 and J usage is TRBJ2-7; 10 bases are shared with TRBD2. Losses at the gene ends were 4 bases for V and 3 bases for J; bases not matched to a gene: 3. The CDR3 is 14 amino acids. In DNA, the CDR3 is TGTGCCAGCAGTTACACTAGCGGGGACTACGAGCAGTACTTC. Its protein product is CASSYTSGDYEQYF.

The chain carries TRBV2 and TRBJ1-1, with TRBD1 matching 7 bases. The CDR3 consists of 17 residues. The V gene's germline CDR1 is SNHLY and CDR2 FYNNEI. With V trimmed by 7 bases and J by 0 bases, 14 bases remained unmatched. The CDR3 protein is CASTLTPGQNLNTEAFF. CDR3 nucleotides: TGTGCCAGCACCCTAACTCCGGGACAGAATTTGAACACTGAAGCTTTCTTT.

This chain connects TRBV7-9 to TRBJ1-1; TRBD1 matches at 7 bases. Germline CDR1 reads SEHNR; CDR2 reads FQNEAQ (reference sequence). The CDR3 length is 15 residues. J gave up 0 bases and V 5 bases, and 6 bases lay outside the gene matches. The CDR3 DNA sequence: TGTGCCAGCAGCCCCCGGACAGGACTGAACACTGAAGCTTTCTTT. Its protein is CASSPRTGLNTEAFF. Full variable domain (rest looked up from reference TRBV7-9 and TRBJ1-1): DTGVSQNPRHKITKRGQNVTFRCDPISEHNRLYWYRQTLGQGPEFLTYFQNEAQLEKSRLLSDRFSAERPKGSFSTLEIQRTEQGDSAMYLCASSPRTGLNTEAFFGQGTRLTVV.

The chain uses TRBV12-3 or TRBV12-4 and TRBJ1-1; D is undetermined. Trimming took 0 bases from V and 6 from J, leaving 11 bases between them. This CDR3 is built from 14 residues. In DNA form, the CDR3 reads TGTGCCAGCAGTTTAGCCGGGTTAGGCCCTGAAGCTTTCTTT. It encodes CASSLAGLGPEAFF.

Remarks on this clonotype: A junction boundary mismatches the germline segment, possibly from a read error. The chain recombines TRBV28 with TRBJ2-3; D unclear. The CDR3 covers 14 residues. The germline gives CDR1 MDHEN, CDR2 SYDVKM. CDR3 sequence: CASSLSGSTDTQDF. The DNA for the CDR3 is TGTGCCAGCAGTTTATCCGGGTCCACAGATACGCAGGATTTT.

With regard to this clonotype: Being one base from a much bigger clone, this may be a read error. The chain is built from TRBV7-9 and TRBJ1-2; D ambiguous. Germline values: CDR1 SEHNR, CDR2 FQNEAQ (reference sequence). This CDR3 region has 14 residues. This CDR3 reads CASSSSGANYSYTF. As DNA, the CDR3 is TGTGCCAGCAGCTCATCAGGAGCTAACTATAGCTACACCTTC.

CDR3 amino acids: CASREGFPTDTQYF. The CDR3 DNA sequence: TGTGCCAGCAGGGAGGGATTTCCGACAGATACGCAGTATTTT. The rearrangement joins TRBV6-6 to TRBJ2-3; tentative D call: TRBD2 (6 bases). CDR1 MNHNY and CDR2 SVGAGI come from the germline V gene (reference sequence). The CDR3 spans 14 residues. The germline V and J ends were trimmed by 6 bases and 3 bases, with 13 bases remaining between them.

The table lists this clonotype with a few counts. This may stem from a read error, because a much larger clone lies one nucleotide away. V gene TRBV3-1 combines with J gene TRBJ2-5; D remains unclear. V lost 0 bases to trimming and J lost 13 bases, with 12 bases between them. Germline loops: CDR1 LGHDT, CDR2 YNNKEL (reference sequence). This CDR3 has 12 amino acids. The CDR3 here is CASSQESGRRYF. The CDR3 DNA follows: TGTGCCAGCAGCCAAGAGAGTGGCAGGCGGTACTTC.

This chain connects TRBV6-1 to TRBJ1-1, with D maybe TRBD1 (5 bases). The CDR3 is 13 residues long. Germline loops: CDR1 MNHNS, CDR2 SASEGT. V lost 1 base to trimming and J lost 10 bases, with 13 bases between them. CDR3 coding DNA: TGTGCCAGCAGTGAAGTTCGACCGAGGGGAGCTTTCTTT. It yields the protein CASSEVRPRGAFF.

The table lists this clonotype with a few counts. The rearrangement links TRBV28 to TRBJ1-6; TRBD1 matches at 10 bases. CDR3 size: 16 residues. V shed 8 bases and J 7 bases; nucleotides not matched to a gene: 11. Germline V gene lookup returns CDR1 MDHEN and CDR2 SYDVKM. The CDR3 here is CASLALDRGRNSPLHF. The CDR3 coding sequence is TGTGCCAGCTTGGCCCTCGACAGGGGGCGGAATTCACCCCTCCACTTT.